One sample yielded the 17 T cell receptor beta chains listed below, sequenced in a study of CD8 T cells in Susac syndrome. Reverse transcription of 0.5 to 1 ug RNA was carried out with random hexamers. TCRdb re-derived calls from the immunoSEQ multiplex PCR reads in MiXCR, one entry per CDR3 protein. The sample lists 180,000 or so distinct CDR3 sequences; 90% to 96% were seen once. Sequences were obtained from CD4+ T cells from PBMCs. Receptor source: a human donor with multiple sclerosis.

The V and J genes are TRBV6-6 and TRBJ1-1; D remains unclear. V lost 3 bases and J 4 bases, leaving 9 bases between the germline ends. The CDR3 loop spans 13 amino acids. CDR1 is MNHNY and CDR2 is SVGAGI in the germline V gene (reference sequence). CDR3 residues: CASSYFKGTEAFF. In DNA form, the CDR3 reads TGTGCCAGCAGTTATTTCAAGGGCACTGAAGCTTTCTTT.

The rearrangement joins TRBV7-2 to TRBJ2-1; TRBD2 aligns across 9 bases. CDR1 and CDR2 (germline): SGHTA, FQGNSA. J was trimmed by 6 bases and V by 6 bases; bases with no gene match: 15. CDR3 length equals 17 residues. The CDR3 DNA follows: TGTGCCAGCAGAGCAGTCCGACCGGGACTAGCACTCAATGAGCAGTTCTTC. Translation: CASRAVRPGLALNEQFF.

The V gene is TRBV6-5, the J gene TRBJ1-2; 7 bases fit TRBD1. Germline CDR1 reads MNHEY; CDR2 reads SVGAGI. V dropped 8 bases and J dropped 4; count of bases not matched to a gene: 7. The CDR3 has 13 residues. CDR3 in amino acids: CASCDRAGYGYTF. The CDR3 DNA reads as TGTGCCAGCTGCGACAGGGCCGGCTATGGCTACACCTTC.

J is TRBJ1-2 and V is TRBV29-1, with D unresolved. CDR3 length: 11 residues. V lost 7 bases to trimming and J lost 8 bases, with 14 bases between them. Germline values: CDR1 SQVTM, CDR2 ANQGSEA. This CDR3 is CSARDSLGYTF. The DNA for the CDR3 is TGCAGCGCTAGGGATTCCCTCGGCTACACCTTC.

The chain links TRBV2 to TRBJ1-1; D is undetermined. The CDR3 sequence is 12 residues long. The V end was cut by 7 bases, the J end by 8 bases, with 14 bases between. CDR1 is SNHLY and CDR2 is FYNNEI in the germline V gene. The CDR3 bases are TGTGCCAGCAACGAAGAGCCAGGAGAAGCTTTCTTT. Its translation: CASNEEPGEAFF.

The chain employs TRBV25-1 and TRBJ1-1; no clear D. The CDR3 loop spans 13 amino acids. Germline CDR1 reads MGHDK; CDR2 reads SYGVNS. Trimming removed 6 bases at V and 6 bases at J, with 14 bases between. The CDR3 nucleotides read TGTGCCAGCAGCGAGTACGGGGTGTCTGAAGCTTTCTTT. Translated, it gives CASSEYGVSEAFF.

This clonotype occurred once. The chain recombines TRBV2 with TRBJ1-6; D is unclear. Germline CDR1 and CDR2: SNHLY and FYNNEI. V lost 6 bases, J lost 5 bases, and 11 bases lay in between. The CDR3 is made up of 14 amino acids. The CDR3 nucleotides read TGTGCCAGCAGAGCCGACGGGAATAATTCACCCCTCCACTTT. Translating gives CASRADGNNSPLHF.

The V and J genes are TRBV19 and TRBJ2-7; D unclear. The CDR3 consists of 14 residues. The germline gives CDR1 LNHDA, CDR2 SQIVND (reference sequence). The V end was cut by 4 bases, the J end by 0 bases, with 10 bases between. The CDR3 region is CASSKLSNSYEQYF. As DNA, the CDR3 is TGTGCCAGTAGTAAGTTGTCGAACTCCTACGAGCAGTACTTC.

The V gene is TRBV7-9, the J gene TRBJ2-7, with TRBD2 as a possible D gene (5 bases). Trimming removed 6 bases at V and 2 bases at J, with 14 bases between. CDR1 is SEHNR and CDR2 is FQNEAQ in the germline V gene (reference sequence). This CDR3 contains 14 residues. The CDR3 sequence is CASRRSDGTYEQYF. The CDR3 DNA sequence: TGTGCCAGCAGGAGGTCGGACGGGACCTACGAGCAGTACTTC.

This chain connects TRBV5-6 to TRBJ2-3; 7 nucleotides agree with TRBD2. In germline, CDR1 is SGHDT, CDR2 YYEEEE. The V gene end was trimmed by 4 bases and the J gene end by 2 bases; junction bases not matched to a gene: 10. This CDR3 has 16 amino acids. The CDR3 DNA reads TGTGCCAGCAGCCCGAACCGGGGGAGGGTCACAGATACGCAGTATTTT. Its protein product is CASSPNRGRVTDTQYF.

The J gene is TRBJ2-1, the V gene TRBV7-7, with TRBD2 identical over 12 bases. Looked up from germline, CDR1 is SSHAT and CDR2 is FNYEAQ (reference sequence). The CDR3 loop spans 14 amino acids. J gave up 8 bases and V 4 bases, and 3 bases lay outside the gene matches. The CDR3: CASSSGTSGHEQFF. The CDR3 DNA sequence: TGTGCCAGCAGCTCGGGGACTAGCGGGCATGAGCAGTTCTTC.

This clonotype occurred once. CDR3 DNA: TGTGCCAGCAGCAAGTATCCTACGGGTGAGCAGTTCTTC. This encodes CASSKYPTGEQFF. The gene calls are TRBV2 and TRBJ2-1; D not certain. Trimming pared 6 bases from V and 9 bases from J, leaving 15 bases between. The CDR3 has 13 amino acids. Germline V gene sequence: CDR1 SNHLY, CDR2 FYNNEI.

The V and J genes are TRBV6-5 and TRBJ1-5; D gene uncertain. The germline CDR1 and CDR2 sequences are MNHEY and SVGAGI. The CDR3 extends over 15 amino acids. Trimming took off 4 bases at V and 0 bases at J, with 10 bases between the two ends. The CDR3 DNA reads as TGTGCCAGCAGTTTGGGCCTATATAGCAATCAGCCCCAGCATTTT. Amino acids: CASSLGLYSNQPQHF.

V gene TRBV6-6 combines with J gene TRBJ2-2; TRBD1 matches at 7 bases. The V gene end was trimmed by 5 bases and the J gene end by 7 bases; junction bases not matched to a gene: 7. Germline assignment: CDR1 MNHNY and CDR2 SVGAGI (reference sequence). The CDR3 has 14 residues. CDR3 in DNA: TGTGCCAGCAGTCCACCGGGACAGAACGGGGAGCTGTTTTTT. The encoded protein is CASSPPGQNGELFF.

The chain is built from TRBV9 and TRBJ2-3; 8 positions match TRBD1. J gave up 4 bases and V 4 bases, and 11 bases lay outside the gene matches. CDR1 is SGDLS and CDR2 is YYNGEE in the germline V gene. The CDR3 is made up of 16 amino acids. CDR3 sequence reads: CASSPPDRGNSDTQYF. CDR3 nucleotide sequence: TGTGCCAGCAGCCCTCCCGACAGGGGTAATTCAGATACGCAGTATTTT.

In this sample, this clonotype turned up once. The V gene is TRBV20-1, the J gene TRBJ1-2; possibly TRBD1 for D (6 bases). Trimming took off 6 bases at V and 2 bases at J, with 10 bases between the two ends. Germline CDR1 and CDR2: DFQATT and SNEGSKA (reference sequence). The CDR3 consists of 12 residues. The CDR3 sequence: CSARQANYGYTF. The CDR3 region has the DNA TGCAGTGCCAGACAGGCGAACTATGGCTACACCTTC.

The rearrangement links TRBV7-2 to TRBJ2-1, with 11 bases that match TRBD2. Germline trimming cut 5 bases from V and 13 bases from J; bases unmatched to any gene: 4. CDR3 size: 12 residues. CDR1 is SGHTA and CDR2 is FQGNSA in the germline V gene. The CDR3, as DNA: TGTGCCAGCAGCCCCGGGACTAGCGGACAGTTCTTC. Translated, it gives CASSPGTSGQFF.